This T cell receptor beta chain is from a study of CD8+CD57+ T cells in acquired aplastic anemia. The wider study: Sorted CD4+ and CD8+ cells gave a mean 3.2 ug DNA, range roughly 0.19 to 30 ug. In CD4+ cells, healthy donors produced an average of roughly 11 million reads.

General study points: Between patients and controls, CD8+ Simpson's diversity did not vary significantly. Overlap between patients and controls comprised twenty-nine CD8+ CDR3 sequences.

This CDR3 region has 15 residues. The germline V gene has CDR1 LNHDA and CDR2 SQIVND (reference sequence). V was trimmed by 1 base and J by 0 bases, leaving 8 bases between them. Note on this clonotype: The antigen remains undetermined.

Template material for TCR beta VDJ and CDR3 profiling consisted of genomic DNA. A single record per CDR3 protein comes from TCRdb applying MiXCR to the reads. The sample lists some 70,000 distinct CDR3 sequences, under 65% occurring once. The TCR comes from a human donor in good health, serving as a control. V usage is TRBV19 and J usage is TRBJ2-3; D is perhaps TRBD2 (5 bases). The sample taken for sequencing was sorted CD4+, CD8+, or CD8+CD57+ T cells (not recorded which) from PBMCs. The CDR3 DNA follows: TGTGCCAGTAGTATAGGGCTAGCAAGCACAGATACGCAGTATTTT. Its protein product is CASSIGLASTDTQYF. The full variable domain, in which reference TRBV19 and TRBJ2-3 provide the parts outside the CDR3, is DGGITQSPKYLFRKEGQNVTLSCEQNLNHDAMYWYRQDPGQGLRLIYYSQIVNDFQKGDIAEGYSVSREKKESFPLTVTSAQKNPTAFYLCASSIGLASTDTQYFGPGTRLTVL.